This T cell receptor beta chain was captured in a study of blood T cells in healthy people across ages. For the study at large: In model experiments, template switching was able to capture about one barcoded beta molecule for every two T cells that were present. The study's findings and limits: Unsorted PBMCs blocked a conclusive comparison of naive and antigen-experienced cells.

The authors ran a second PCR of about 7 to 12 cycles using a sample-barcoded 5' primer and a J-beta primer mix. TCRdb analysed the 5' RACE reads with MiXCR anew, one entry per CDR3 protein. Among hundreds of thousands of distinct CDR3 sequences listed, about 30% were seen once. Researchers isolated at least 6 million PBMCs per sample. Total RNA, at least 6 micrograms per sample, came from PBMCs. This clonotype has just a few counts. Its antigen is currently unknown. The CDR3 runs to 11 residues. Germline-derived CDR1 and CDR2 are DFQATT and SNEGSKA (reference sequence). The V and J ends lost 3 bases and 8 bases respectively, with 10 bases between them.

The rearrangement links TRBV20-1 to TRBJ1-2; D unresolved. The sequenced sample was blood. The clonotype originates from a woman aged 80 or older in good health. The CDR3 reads CSARPGGGYTF. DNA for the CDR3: TGCAGTGCTAGGCCAGGAGGAGGCTACACCTTC.